The 30 T cell receptor beta chains in this list originate from one sample, sequenced in a study of cytomegalovirus exposure and HLA in healthy donors. PCR amplification relied on 60 Vbeta primers (plus 13 Jbeta primers). Here immunoSEQ multiplex PCR was the method, and the copy in TCRdb shows in-frame clones only, minus some. Of 55,000 to 65,000 clones in the sample, just under 75% were seen once. The sequenced material came from PBMCs. The origin of the receptors is a young man in good health and CMV-seropositive.

The chain employs TRBV6-1 and TRBJ1-1; 7 positions match TRBD1. The germline V gene has CDR1 MNHNS and CDR2 SASEGT. The CDR3 is made up of 14 amino acids. The junction had 13 bases not matched to a gene; V was cut back by 8 bases and J by 7 bases. The CDR3 bases are TGTGCCAGCGGCCCCCCGACAGGGCGAGGTGAAGCTTTCTTT. This encodes CASGPPTGRGEAFF.

J is TRBJ1-1 and V is TRBV6-1; D gene unclear. The CDR3 spans 13 residues. The V end was cut by 7 bases, the J end by 10 bases, with 19 bases between. Germline V lookup: CDR1 MNHNS, CDR2 SASEGT. This CDR3 reads CASMMVVEATAFF. CDR3 DNA: TGTGCCAGCATGATGGTAGTAGAGGCGACAGCTTTCTTT.

The J gene is TRBJ2-1, the V gene TRBV5-5, with D possibly being TRBD1 (6 bases). Per the germline V gene, CDR1 is SGHKS and CDR2 is YYEKEE (reference sequence). This CDR3 is built from 15 residues. Deletions cut 1 base from V and 0 bases from J, with 8 bases between. The CDR3 bases are TGTGCCAGCAGCTTGATGGGGGCCTCCTACAATGAGCAGTTCTTC. The encoded protein is CASSLMGASYNEQFF.

Here the CDR3 DNA reads TGTGCCAGCAGTCGGACAGGGGGCAATCAGCCCCAGCATTTT. This translates into CASSRTGGNQPQHF. J is TRBJ1-5 and V is TRBV28, with 9 positions matching TRBD1. Germline V CDR1 and CDR2: MDHEN, SYDVKM. J was trimmed by 2 bases and V by 5 bases; bases with no gene match: 1. The CDR3 contains 14 residues.

This chain joins TRBV6-1 and TRBJ1-2; D unclear. Germline V lookup: CDR1 MNHNS, CDR2 SASEGT. The CDR3 spans 13 residues. Trimming left V 4 bases short and J 12 bases short, with 18 bases between. The CDR3 DNA follows: TGTGCCAGCAGTGCCCCCGCGGCCTATCTCAACACCTTC. It encodes CASSAPAAYLNTF.

The sample holds a few counts of this clone. This chain links TRBV29-1 with TRBJ1-1; 10 positions match TRBD1. V shed 7 bases and J 7 bases; nucleotides not matched to a gene: 15. The CDR3 has 15 amino acids. From germline, CDR1 is SQVTM and CDR2 ANQGSEA. The CDR3 DNA is TGCAGCGCTTTCCCAGCATCCGGGACAGGGGATGAAGCTTTCTTT. This sequence encodes CSAFPASGTGDEAFF.

The rearrangement uses TRBV7-2 and TRBJ2-3; 14 bases are shared with TRBD2. Germline loops: CDR1 SGHTA, CDR2 FQGNSA. The CDR3 loop spans 18 amino acids. Trimming took 1 base from V and 5 from J; bases not matched to a gene: 8. CDR3 in amino acids: CASSLVGTSGGAGDTQYF. Written as DNA, the CDR3 is TGTGCCAGCAGCTTAGTGGGGACTAGCGGGGGAGCGGGAGATACGCAGTATTTT.

This chain links TRBV4-3 with TRBJ2-7, with a tentative D call TRBD2 (5 bases). The CDR3 is 16 residues long. Germline V gene data show CDR1 as LGHNA and CDR2 as YSLEER. V lost 0 bases and J 5 bases, leaving 17 bases between the germline ends. The CDR3 here is CASSQDEGIVTHEQYF. The CDR3 coding sequence is TGCGCCAGCAGCCAAGATGAGGGTATCGTAACCCACGAGCAGTACTTC.

The chain links TRBV7-3 to TRBJ1-1, with 7 bases lining up with TRBD1. This CDR3 has 13 amino acids. The junction had 8 bases not matched to a gene; V was cut back by 5 bases and J by 8 bases. Germline CDR1 SGHTA, CDR2 FQGTGA. The CDR3 region is CASSLTQGVEAFF. The CDR3 DNA sequence: TGTGCCAGCAGCCTCACCCAGGGGGTCGAAGCTTTCTTT.

The genes are TRBV30 and TRBJ2-7; the match to TRBD2 covers 8 bases. After removal of 2 bases from V and 3 bases from J, the junction contained 9 bases not matched to a gene. Germline assignment: CDR1 GTSNPN and CDR2 SVGIG (reference sequence). The CDR3 length is 15 residues. The CDR3 is CAWSRGGIIFYEQYF. The DNA of the CDR3 is TGTGCCTGGAGTCGGGGGGGAATAATTTTCTACGAGCAGTACTTC.

The genes are TRBV27 and TRBJ2-5; D might be TRBD2 (6 bases). This CDR3 spans 15 amino acids. The V end lost 1 base, the J end lost 2 bases, and 11 bases lay between the germline ends. Germline values: CDR1 MNHEY, CDR2 SMNVEV (reference sequence). CDR3 in DNA: TGTGCCAGCAGTTTATTGGGACTGCTTCAAGAGACCCAGTACTTC. Its protein product is CASSLLGLLQETQYF.

This clone was recorded only once. The rearrangement links TRBV28 to TRBJ1-2; D is ambiguous. V lost 5 bases and J 5 bases, leaving 6 bases between the germline ends. Germline loops: CDR1 MDHEN, CDR2 SYDVKM. This CDR3 contains 11 residues. The CDR3 DNA is TGTGCCAGCAGTCCAGGTTATGGCTACACCTTC. This translates into CASSPGYGYTF.

This clone was observed a few times. The rearrangement links TRBV4-3 to TRBJ2-7, with no clear D. Trimming took 1 base from V and 2 from J, leaving 12 bases between them. CDR1 and CDR2 (germline): LGHNA, YSLEER. The CDR3 loop spans 15 amino acids. For the CDR3, the DNA is TGCGCCAGCAGCCAAGCTTGGCAGCTAGCCTACGAGCAGTACTTC. This codes for CASSQAWQLAYEQYF.

The chain recombines TRBV4-1 with TRBJ2-1; D is perhaps TRBD1 (6 bases). The CDR3 runs to 17 residues. The V and J ends lost 0 bases and 0 bases respectively, with 12 bases between them. Germline CDR1 MGHRA, CDR2 YSYEKL. DNA for the CDR3: TGCGCCAGCAGCCAAGATCCACCGGACAGCTCCTACAATGAGCAGTTCTTC. Its translation: CASSQDPPDSSYNEQFF.

This chain uses TRBV19 with TRBJ1-6; D possibly corresponds to TRBD1 (5 bases). V was pared by 4 bases and J by 5 bases, with 18 bases between. CDR3 length: 17 amino acids. The germline CDR1 and CDR2 sequences are LNHDA and SQIVND (reference sequence). The CDR3 protein is CASSTGTFVGDNSPLHF. DNA for the CDR3: TGTGCCAGTAGTACTGGGACTTTCGTGGGGGATAATTCACCCCTCCACTTT.

The chain employs TRBV5-1 and TRBJ1-4, with 7 positions matching TRBD1. Germline CDR1 and CDR2: SGHRS and YFSETQ. J lost 8 bases, V lost 0 bases, and 10 bases had no gene match. This CDR3 has 16 amino acids. CDR3 DNA sequence: TGCGCCAGCAGCTTGGGTCAGGGGGGCCTCCGGGAAAAACTGTTTTTT. This codes for CASSLGQGGLREKLFF.

This clone was seen just once. CDR3 sequence reads: CASSTTGISNQPQHF. For the CDR3, the DNA is TGTGCCAGCAGTACGACAGGGATTAGCAATCAGCCCCAGCATTTT. The J gene is TRBJ1-5, the V gene TRBV2; 7 positions agree with TRBD1. CDR3 length equals 15 residues. Germline CDR1 is SNHLY and CDR2 is FYNNEI. The V and J ends lost 5 bases and 0 bases, in that order; junction bases with no gene match: 4.

This clone has just a few counts. The chain carries TRBV19 and TRBJ2-5; 14 bases map to TRBD2. Germline lookup yields CDR1 LNHDA and CDR2 SQIVND (reference sequence). The ends lost 5 bases at V and 2 bases at J; junction bases unmatched: 4. CDR3 length: 16 residues. CDR3 DNA sequence: TGTGCCAGTAGTTCCGGACTAGCGGGGGGTCAAGAGACCCAGTACTTC. Its protein is CASSSGLAGGQETQYF.

The chain employs TRBV6-5 and TRBJ1-5; the D gene is possibly TRBD1 (5 bases). The CDR3 runs 13 residues. The germline gives CDR1 MNHEY, CDR2 SVGAGI. V gave up 6 bases and J gave up 7 bases, with 13 bases separating them. Written as DNA, the CDR3 is TGTGCCAGCAGCAGGAGGGGCGGGCAGCCCCAGCATTTT. Its protein is CASSRRGGQPQHF.

The chain uses TRBV9 and TRBJ1-1, with D possibly being TRBD1 (5 bases). The CDR3 sequence is 15 residues long. Germline V gene data show CDR1 as SGDLS and CDR2 as YYNGEE. V lost 0 bases to trimming and J lost 3 bases, with 12 bases between them. The CDR3: CASSVVSGPDTEAFF. The CDR3 bases are TGTGCCAGCAGCGTAGTTTCAGGGCCTGACACTGAAGCTTTCTTT.

CDR3: CASSLTSGDITDTQYF. The DNA for the CDR3 is TGTGCCAGCAGCCTCACTAGCGGGGATATCACAGATACGCAGTATTTT. This chain uses TRBV28 with TRBJ2-3, with 10 bases that match TRBD2. Germline CDR1 is MDHEN and CDR2 is SYDVKM. The trim removed 6 bases at V and 2 bases at J, leaving 8 bases unmatched. The CDR3 extends over 16 amino acids.

The gene calls are TRBV7-2 and TRBJ1-5; TRBD1 is a possible D gene (6 bases). Trimming left V 5 bases short and J 0 bases short, with 11 bases between. CDR3 length: 15 amino acids. Germline V gene sequence: CDR1 SGHTA, CDR2 FQGNSA. The CDR3 is CASSLQGYSNQPQHF. In DNA form, the CDR3 reads TGTGCCAGCAGCCTACAGGGTTATAGCAATCAGCCCCAGCATTTT.

The chain couples TRBV29-1 to TRBJ1-1; TRBD1 agrees at 9 bases. The CDR3 spans 15 residues. With 6 bases clipped from V and 11 bases from J, the junction kept 19 bases outside the gene matches. Germline V gene data show CDR1 as SQVTM and CDR2 as ANQGSEA. The CDR3 here is CSVHYRDRVNLWAFF. For the CDR3, the DNA is TGCAGCGTCCATTACCGGGACAGGGTTAACCTATGGGCTTTCTTT.

This rearrangement joins TRBV19 to TRBJ1-6; D perhaps matches TRBD1 (6 bases). Germline V CDR1 and CDR2: LNHDA, SQIVND (reference sequence). CDR3 length: 18 residues. Deletions cut 3 bases from V and 7 bases from J, with 22 bases between. The CDR3 loop is CASSMVSRRGTGNSPLHF. Here the CDR3 DNA reads TGTGCCAGTAGTATGGTTTCGCGCAGGGGAACGGGAAATTCACCCCTCCACTTT.

V gene TRBV5-4 combines with J gene TRBJ2-2, with D perhaps matching TRBD1 (6 bases). The CDR3 is made up of 15 amino acids. The V end was cut by 4 bases, the J end by 1 base, with 11 bases between. CDR1 and CDR2 (germline): SGHNT, YYREEE (reference sequence). In DNA, the CDR3 is TGTGCCAGCAGCCTACAGGGACGGAACACCGGGGAGCTGTTTTTT. This translates into CASSLQGRNTGELFF. Using reference TRBV5-4 and TRBJ2-2 for the parts outside the CDR3, the full variable domain is ETGVTQSPTHLIKTRGQQVTLRCSSQSGHNTVSWYQQALGQGPQFIFQYYREEENGRGNFPPRFSGLQFPNYSSELNVNALELDDSALYLCASSLQGRNTGELFFGEGSRLTVL.

The V call is TRBV5-5, the J call TRBJ2-7, with TRBD1 identical over 7 bases. Germline V gene lookup returns CDR1 SGHKS and CDR2 YYEKEE (reference sequence). After removal of 4 bases from V and 12 bases from J, the junction contained 10 bases not matched to a gene. This CDR3 comprises 12 residues. CDR3 sequence reads: CASSSSPTGMYF. The DNA of the CDR3 is TGTGCCAGCAGCAGTTCCCCGACAGGGATGTACTTC.

This clone was seen only once. This chain connects TRBV9 to TRBJ2-3; the match to TRBD2 covers 8 bases. This CDR3 is built from 15 residues. CDR1 SGDLS and CDR2 YYNGEE come from the germline V gene. V shed 0 bases, J shed 5 bases, and the junction held 5 bases outside the gene matches. Here the CDR3 reads CASSVAGGAVDTQYF. Written as DNA, the CDR3 is TGTGCCAGCAGCGTAGCGGGGGGGGCTGTAGATACGCAGTATTTT.

The chain employs TRBV27 and TRBJ1-2, with a possible D match to TRBD1 (6 bases). V was pared by 0 bases and J by 7 bases, with 15 bases between. The CDR3 runs 15 residues. Germline V gene data show CDR1 as MNHEY and CDR2 as SMNVEV (reference sequence). The CDR3, as DNA: TGTGCCAGCAGTTTATCGGGGGCCCCCCCGAGTGGCTACACCTTC. This encodes CASSLSGAPPSGYTF.

The chain links TRBV2 to TRBJ1-2; TRBD1 matches 10 bases. Per germline, CDR1 SNHLY and CDR2 FYNNEI. The V segment lost 10 bases and the J segment 3 bases; nucleotides outside the gene matches: 5. The CDR3 contains 13 residues. The CDR3: CANGQGEDYGYTF. CDR3 DNA: TGTGCCAATGGACAGGGGGAGGACTATGGCTACACCTTC.

The chain has TRBV19 and TRBJ2-6, with D uncertain. V was pared by 0 bases and J by 3 bases, with 15 bases between. This CDR3 is built from 18 residues. Germline V gives CDR1 LNHDA, CDR2 SQIVND (reference sequence). Here the CDR3 reads CASSIDWNDPGGANVLTF. CDR3 coding DNA: TGTGCCAGTAGTATAGATTGGAATGACCCAGGTGGGGCCAACGTCCTGACTTTC.